The clone carrying this T cell receptor (beta chain) was seen just once. Antigen: not known. The record originates from a study of CD8+ T cells in alopecia areata. Study-level background: For the treated group, dosing was oral tofacitinib at 5 to 10 mg twice daily. Patients remained on tofacitinib for 6 to 18 months and then went 6 months without it. Severity scoring for treated patients was based on the percentage of affected scalp area. General study findings and limits: For lesional scalp, especially alopecia totalis/universalis, clonality was higher than in normal scalp.

The CDR3 consists of 14 residues. Trimming shortened V by 0 bases and J by 6 bases, and 10 bases separated the two germline ends. CDR1 and CDR2 (germline): SGHRS, YFSETQ. In each case, RNA was isolated and then reverse transcribed into cDNA as the sequencing template. The protocol was immunoSEQ multiplex PCR, while the TCRdb copy is restricted to in-frame clones and leaves out a portion. The table lists roughly 120,000 clones, roughly 58% of them singletons, with around 30% in the top ten. This sample's treatment: oral pan-JAK inhibitor, 5-10 mg twice daily. The sample was CD8+ T cells sorted from blood, taken at week 4, from a patient treated with tofacitinib. The receptor's source is a human donor with alopecia areata. The gene calls are TRBV5-1 and TRBJ1-5; D ambiguous. The CDR3 reads CASSLGLVGQPQHF. In DNA form, the CDR3 reads TGCGCCAGCAGCTTGGGTTTGGTGGGTCAGCCCCAGCATTTT.